This T cell receptor beta chain appears in the sequencing data of a study of blood T cell repertoires in COVID-19 (dated by TCRdb to 2020 to 2021). With regard to the full study: Samples covering the acute and convalescent phases of COVID-19 were provided by collaborators in the United States, Italy and Spain. The material from the prospective study consisted of cDNA or gDNA derived from T cells, B-cell-depleted T cells, or PBMCs. The dataset comprised deeply sampled blood TCRbeta repertoires from subjects exposed to, actively infected with, or recovered from COVID-19. The repertoires were released in a freely available public database intended as a resource for research on the immune response to SARS-CoV-2. The samples were drawn from two sources: the first 160 participants of the ongoing ImmuneRACE study, and 1,254 subjects contributed by 6 global collaborators. Sample metadata almost always included a de-identified subject ID, COVID-19 status, age in years and sex. Where HLA class I and class II types were available, the types were taken from metadata supplied by the sample provider, not from assay-based typing. The study at large found these results: How much clinical and demographic metadata was included differed by source and by participant, and the metadata was provided uncurated.

Deletion took 5 bases off V and 1 base off J, with a span of 15 bases between the germline ends. CDR1 and CDR2 (SGHAT, FQNNGV) derive from the germline V gene. The CDR3 covers 15 residues, taking in both the cysteine and the phenylalanine. The retained sequence is limited to the CDR3, 45 bases, with the frame set at the first base. In regard to this clone: This receptor's antigen is unknown. No much larger clone exists at a distance of one base, and base qualities are not known.

The immunoSEQ Assay, a bias-controlled multiplex PCR, was used to amplify TCRbeta CDR3 regions from genomic DNA. Regarding the original processing steps: Within the assay, amplification of reference gene primers was used to estimate how many nucleated cells each sample contained. To quantify the absolute abundance of each unique TCRbeta CDR3 rearrangement, sequence reads were collapsed and filtered. For each sample, productive Simpson clonality was calculated by taking the square root of Simpson's diversity index across productive rearrangements. TCRdb's version of the immuneACCESS table is confined to in-frame rearrangements and falls short of the full clone set. An unresolved V gene accounts for under half of the shortfall where checked; the remainder is of unknown origin. The DNA gave D and trimming, while V, J and clone size come from that table. This sample lists around 300,000 clones; roughly nine tenths were detected once. In total, the top ten clones hold more than 1.5% of the sample.

In the prospective study, participants were roughly 18 to 89 years old, resided in approximately 22 geographic areas of the United States, and were enrolled through a virtual design. In the prospective study, participants were assigned to cohorts based on the clinical history participants reported in a screening survey and a study questionnaire. Recovered participants in ImmuneRACE Cohort 3 were defined as having two consecutive negative NP/OP PCR tests, clearance from a healthcare professional, or resolution of symptoms. Mobile phlebotomists in the prospective study collected whole blood, serum and a nasopharyngeal or oropharyngeal swab from every participant. Prospective study participants could optionally give additional blood draws and questionnaires over an approximately two-month period. Blood samples from the prospective study were shipped frozen or at room temperature prior to DNA extraction.

The receptor's source is a woman aged 60 to 75 who had recovered from COVID-19. The specimen sequenced was PBMCs or T cells enriched from blood (not recorded which). The chain is made from TRBV11-2 and TRBJ2-7, and the D gene may be TRBD1, 7 bases matching. The CDR3: CASSPGAGGSYEQYF. In nucleotide form, the sequence is TGTGCCAGCAGCCCCGGAGCAGGGGGGTCCTACGAGCAGTACTTC. The CDR3 plus the reference TRBV11-2 and TRBJ2-7 genes for the other parts give the full variable domain: EAGVAQSPRYKIIEKRQSVAFWCNPISGHATLYWYQQILGQGPKLLIQFQNNGVVDDSQLPKDRFSAERLKGVDSTLKIQPAKLEDSAVYLCASSPGAGGSYEQYFGPGTRLTVT.